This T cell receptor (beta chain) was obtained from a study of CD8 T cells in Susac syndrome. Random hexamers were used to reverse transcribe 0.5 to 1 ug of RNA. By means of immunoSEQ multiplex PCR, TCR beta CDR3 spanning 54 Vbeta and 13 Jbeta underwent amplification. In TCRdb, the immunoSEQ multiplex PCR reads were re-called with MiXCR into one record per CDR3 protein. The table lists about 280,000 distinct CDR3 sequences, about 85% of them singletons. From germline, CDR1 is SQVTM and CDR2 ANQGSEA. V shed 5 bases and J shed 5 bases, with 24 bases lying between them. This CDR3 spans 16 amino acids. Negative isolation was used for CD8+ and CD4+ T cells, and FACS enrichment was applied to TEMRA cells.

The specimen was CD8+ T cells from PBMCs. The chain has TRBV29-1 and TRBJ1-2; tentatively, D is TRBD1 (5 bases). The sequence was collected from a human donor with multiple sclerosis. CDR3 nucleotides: TGCAGCGTTCCGACGGGGCGGAACTATGGGGATTATGGCTACACCTTC. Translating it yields CSVPTGRNYGDYGYTF.